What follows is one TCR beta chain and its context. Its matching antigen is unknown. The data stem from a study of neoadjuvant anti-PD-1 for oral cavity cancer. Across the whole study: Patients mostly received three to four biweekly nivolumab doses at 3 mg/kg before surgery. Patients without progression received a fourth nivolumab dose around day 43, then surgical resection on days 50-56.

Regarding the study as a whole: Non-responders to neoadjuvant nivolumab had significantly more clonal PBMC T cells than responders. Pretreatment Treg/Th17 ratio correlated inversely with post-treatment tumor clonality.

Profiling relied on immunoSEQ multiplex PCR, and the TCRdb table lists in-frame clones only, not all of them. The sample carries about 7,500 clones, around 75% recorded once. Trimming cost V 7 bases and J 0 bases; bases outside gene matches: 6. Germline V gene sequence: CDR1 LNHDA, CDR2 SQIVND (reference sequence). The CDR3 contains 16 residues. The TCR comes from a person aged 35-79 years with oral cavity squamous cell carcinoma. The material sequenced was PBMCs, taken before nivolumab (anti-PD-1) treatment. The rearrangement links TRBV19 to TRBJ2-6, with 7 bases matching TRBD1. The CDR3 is CASTRDRPSGANVLTF. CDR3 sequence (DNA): TGTGCCAGTACCCGGGACAGACCCTCTGGGGCCAACGTCCTGACTTTC. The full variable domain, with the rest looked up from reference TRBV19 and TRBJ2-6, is DGGITQSPKYLFRKEGQNVTLSCEQNLNHDAMYWYRQDPGQGLRLIYYSQIVNDFQKGDIAEGYSVSREKKESFPLTVTSAQKNPTAFYLCASTRDRPSGANVLTFGAGSRLTVL.